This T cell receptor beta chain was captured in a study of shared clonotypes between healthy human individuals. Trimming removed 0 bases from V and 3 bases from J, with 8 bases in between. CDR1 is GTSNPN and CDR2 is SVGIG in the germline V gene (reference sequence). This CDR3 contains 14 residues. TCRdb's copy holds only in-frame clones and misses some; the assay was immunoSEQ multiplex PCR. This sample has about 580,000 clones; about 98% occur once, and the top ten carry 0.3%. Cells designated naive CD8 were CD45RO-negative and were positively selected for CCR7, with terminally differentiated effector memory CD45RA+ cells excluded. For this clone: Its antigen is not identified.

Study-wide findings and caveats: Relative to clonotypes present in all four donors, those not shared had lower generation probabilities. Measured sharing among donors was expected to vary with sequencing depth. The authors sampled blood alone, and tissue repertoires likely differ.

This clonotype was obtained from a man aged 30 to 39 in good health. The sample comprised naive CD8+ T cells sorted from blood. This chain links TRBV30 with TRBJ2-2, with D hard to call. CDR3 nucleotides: TGTGCCTGGAGTGTAGTTACTGACACCGGGGAGCTGTTTTTT. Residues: CAWSVVTDTGELFF.